This is a list of T cell receptor beta chains from one sample in a study of cytomegalovirus exposure and HLA in healthy donors. Clones were read by immunoSEQ multiplex PCR, and TCRdb kept only the in-frame ones, dropping some. Seen here are a few hundred thousand clones, 75% to 85% observed once, and the top ten hold 0.3% to 0.35%. Sequencing was carried out using PBMCs. Source of these receptors: a girl aged 2 to 10 in good health and CMV-seronegative. Both conserved end residues are part of each CDR3. A D gene is named only where the DNA matches it firmly. The size field is filled for only some rows; it gives once, few, many or a size class.

16 | TRBJ2-7 | TRBV7-9 | NA | NA | CASSLVRRGTSYEQYF | TGTGCCAGCAGCTTAGTCAGGCGGGGAACCTCCTACGAGCAGTACTTC
13 | TRBJ1-5 | TRBV11-2 | NA | NA | CASSLDLYQPQHF | TGTGCCAGCAGCTTAGATCTTTATCAGCCCCAGCATTTT
13 | TRBJ1-2 | TRBV30 | few | TRBD1 | CAWGRRTGYGYTF | TGTGCCTGGGGGCGGCGGACAGGGTATGGCTACACCTTC
15 | TRBJ2-1 | TRBV27 | NA | TRBD2 | CASSVLAGAYNEQFF | TGTGCCAGCAGTGTACTAGCGGGAGCCTACAATGAGCAGTTCTTC
14 | TRBJ2-6 | TRBV2 | NA | TRBD1 | CASKQGSGANVLTF | TGTGCCAGCAAACAGGGGTCTGGGGCCAACGTCCTGACTTTC
13 | TRBJ2-1 | TRBV6-1 | NA | TRBD1 | CASRDLYRGAQFF | TGTGCCAGCAGGGATCTATACAGGGGGGCGCAGTTCTTC
14 | TRBJ2-7 | TRBV25-1 | few | TRBD1 | CASSGRDRIYEQYF | TGTGCCAGCAGTGGCCGGGACAGGATCTACGAGCAGTACTTC
15 | TRBJ1-1 | TRBV7-8 | NA | NA | CASSVNPGQFPEAFF | TGTGCCAGCAGCGTCAACCCTGGACAGTTTCCTGAAGCTTTCTTT
14 | TRBJ2-1 | TRBV5-4 | few | TRBD2 | CATRLAGGHNEQFF | TGTGCCACGCGATTAGCGGGAGGGCACAATGAGCAGTTCTTC
16 | TRBJ2-5 | TRBV5-4 | NA | NA | CASSPGDFLSLGTQYF | TGTGCCAGCAGCCCGGGGGACTTTTTATCCCTCGGGACCCAGTACTTC
15 | TRBJ2-3 | TRBV11-2 | few | NA | CASSLTGYNTDTQYF | TGTGCCAGCAGCTTAACGGGGTACAACACAGATACGCAGTATTTT
17 | TRBJ2-1 | TRBV7-9 | NA | TRBD2 | CASSFVTSGPSRDEQFF | TGTGCCAGCAGCTTCGTCACTAGCGGACCCTCGCGGGATGAGCAGTTCTTC
13 | TRBJ1-1 | TRBV27 | NA | NA | CASSLSAGTEAFF | TGTGCCAGCAGTTTATCCGCGGGCACTGAAGCTTTCTTT
14 | TRBJ2-7 | TRBV6-1 | NA | NA | CASSEYGDSYEQYF | TGTGCCAGCAGTGAGTACGGGGACTCCTACGAGCAGTACTTC
14 | TRBJ1-1 | TRBV5-1 | NA | TRBD1 | CASSSYRGDTEAFF | TGCGCCAGCAGCTCTTACAGGGGAGACACTGAAGCTTTCTTT
16 | TRBJ2-2 | TRBV7-2 | NA | TRBD2 | CASSLERGTNTGELFF | TGTGCCAGCAGCTTAGAGCGGGGGACCAACACCGGGGAGCTGTTTTTT
14 | TRBJ1-2 | TRBV19 | NA | TRBD1 | CASSIDRGPYGYTF | TGTGCCAGTAGTATCGACAGGGGGCCTTATGGCTACACCTTC
13 | TRBJ1-1 | TRBV10-3 | few | TRBD1 | CAIGDRVRTEAFF | TGTGCCATCGGGGACAGGGTAAGGACTGAAGCTTTCTTT
16 | TRBJ2-3 | TRBV28 | few | TRBD2 | CASSLLLAGGPDTQYF | TGTGCCAGCAGTTTATTGTTAGCGGGGGGGCCCGATACGCAGTATTTT
16 | TRBJ2-1 | TRBV27 | NA | TRBD1 | CASSLPTGQGGNEQFF | TGTGCCAGCAGTTTGCCTACGGGACAGGGCGGCAATGAGCAGTTCTTC
17 | TRBJ1-4 | TRBV7-6 | few | NA | CASSLSDPGQRHEKLFF | TGTGCCAGCAGCTTATCTGACCCAGGGCAGAGACATGAAAAACTGTTTTTT
14 | TRBJ2-2 | TRBV6-1 | NA | NA | CASRTAKNTGELFF | TGTGCCAGCAGGACAGCAAAAAACACCGGGGAGCTGTTTTTT
13 | TRBJ1-1 | TRBV2 | NA | NA | CASSGRGNTEAFF | TGTGCCAGCAGTGGACGAGGAAACACTGAAGCTTTCTTT
16 | TRBJ2-5 | TRBV18 | NA | NA | CASSPIQSRVGETQYF | TGTGCCAGCTCACCAATTCAATCCAGGGTTGGGGAGACCCAGTACTTC
12 | TRBJ2-7 | TRBV5-1 | NA | NA | CASSLFFHEQYF | TGCGCCAGCAGCTTGTTCTTCCACGAGCAGTACTTC
16 | TRBJ2-3 | TRBV27 | NA | TRBD1 | CASSPSRTGFTDTQYF | TGTGCCAGCAGTCCGTCCCGGACAGGGTTTACAGATACGCAGTATTTT
16 | TRBJ1-3 | TRBV6-1 | NA | NA | CASSEALQGPGNTIYF | TGTGCCAGCAGTGAAGCGCTTCAGGGGCCTGGAAACACCATATATTTT
18 | TRBJ1-1 | TRBV28 | NA | TRBD1 | CASSLGDSIPRADTEAFF | TGTGCCAGCAGTTTAGGGGACAGCATACCTAGGGCCGACACTGAAGCTTTCTTT
15 | TRBJ2-7 | TRBV27 | few | NA | CASSPRDRHSYEQYF | TGTGCCAGCAGTCCGCGGGACCGACACTCCTACGAGCAGTACTTC
13 | TRBJ1-1 | TRBV2 | NA | NA | CASSPGVGTEAFF | TGTGCCAGCAGTCCAGGGGTCGGGACTGAAGCTTTCTTT
14 | TRBJ2-1 | TRBV6-5 | NA | TRBD2 | CASRLLAGENEQFF | TGTGCCAGCAGGTTACTAGCGGGGGAAAATGAGCAGTTCTTC
15 | TRBJ2-5 | TRBV7-2 | NA | TRBD2 | CASSVLAGPQETQYF | TGTGCCAGCAGCGTACTAGCGGGGCCCCAAGAGACCCAGTACTTC
17 | TRBJ2-7 | TRBV29-1 | NA | NA | CSVEDRGHQGIPYEQYF | TGCAGCGTTGAAGATCGGGGACATCAGGGTATCCCTTACGAGCAGTACTTC